This T cell receptor beta chain emerged from a study of cytomegalovirus exposure and HLA in healthy donors. The study, taken as a whole, reports: Reports described diagnosis of cytomegalovirus status by the classifier as highly specific and sensitive. Later, an analysis found that common viral pathogens appeared to be linked with several of the most significant clusters.

The PCR was carried out with 60 Vbeta primers and 13 Jbeta primers. TCRdb keeps only in-frame clones here, not all; method: immunoSEQ multiplex PCR. The data contain 160,000 or so clones, 78% of them singletons. This clone occurred once. The antigen is undetermined. Germline V gene data show CDR1 as SGHTA and CDR2 as FQGNSA. CDR3 length equals 15 residues. Trimming pared 0 bases from V and 6 bases from J, leaving 14 bases between. The TCR comes from a male donor in good health and CMV-seronegative. The sample consisted of PBMCs. This chain links TRBV7-2 with TRBJ1-2; TRBD1 might be the D (5 bases). Here the CDR3 DNA reads TGTGCCAGCAGCTTAGCGAAGGGGAAGGTGGATGGCTACACCTTC. Its translation: CASSLAKGKVDGYTF.